This record looks at one T cell receptor (beta chain) sequence and its context. Out of unsorted whole blood came the blood RNA, and germline DNA was extracted as well. These data belong to a study of tumor-infiltrating lymphocytes in primary liver carcinoma. Study-wide context: All patients, whether men or women, fell within 30 to 69 years of age.

Germline values: CDR1 MNHNS, CDR2 SASEGT. The V end was cut by 6 bases, the J end by 0 bases, with 12 bases between. This CDR3 comprises 14 residues. The investigators made TCR beta cDNA from roughly 0.55 ug total RNA, using a constant-region primer. Three nested multiplex PCR rounds of slightly modified ARM-PCR generated TCR beta libraries. TRBV1-TRBV30 forward primers paired with a C-beta reverse primer drove the first two PCR rounds, roughly 9 cycles each. TCRdb re-derived calls from the multiplex PCR reads in MiXCR, one entry per CDR3 protein. The data contain 310,000 or so distinct CDR3 sequences, approximately 54% of them singletons.

The material sequenced was peripheral blood. This sequence originates from a woman aged 25 to 39 with primary liver carcinoma and hepatitis B virus infection. The gene calls are TRBV6-1 and TRBJ2-7, with D tentatively TRBD1 or TRBD2 (6 bases each). CDR3 in amino acids: CASRGPGASYEQYF. The CDR3 DNA sequence: TGTGCCAGCAGGGGACCGGGGGCCTCCTACGAGCAGTACTTC.